The entry below gives a single TCR beta chain sequence along with its context. Antigen unknown. The V gene's germline CDR1 is SGHNT and CDR2 YENEEA. This CDR3 is 15 amino acids long. J lost 6 bases, V lost 5 bases, and 9 bases had no gene match. These data come from a study of cytomegalovirus exposure and HLA in healthy donors. Overall study results and limits: TCR beta V- and J-gene trimming, according to a later analysis, was linked to a missense DCLRE1C variant.

PCR amplification relied on 60 Vbeta primers (plus 13 Jbeta primers). Libraries were prepared by immunoSEQ multiplex PCR; TCRdb keeps only in-frame clonotypes and omits some of them. The repertoire consists of about 34,000 clones, with roughly 80% occurring once and the leading ten covering under 12%. The chain combines TRBV11-3 with TRBJ2-7; 11 nucleotides match TRBD1. Sequencing input: PBMCs. The sequence was collected from a woman aged 18-29 years in good health and CMV-seropositive. CDR3 sequence: CASSQGPGQGGEQYF. CDR3 nucleotide sequence: TGTGCCAGCAGCCAAGGACCGGGACAGGGGGGCGAGCAGTACTTC.